One sample yielded the 21 T cell receptor beta chains listed below, sequenced in a study of T cell changes during pregnancy in multiple sclerosis. Sequencing used immunoSEQ multiplex PCR; TCRdb keeps in-frame clones, though not all of them. The repertoire holds some 71,000 clones, with roughly 93% as singletons. Sequencing used peripheral blood, obtained in the third trimester of pregnancy. These receptor sequences come from a female donor with multiple sclerosis, enrolled in a pregnancy study.

This clone was seen only once. The genes are TRBV27 and TRBJ2-1; TRBD1 might be the D (6 bases). V lost 5 bases, J lost 7 bases, and 21 bases lay in between. CDR3 length equals 16 residues. Germline V lookup: CDR1 MNHEY, CDR2 SMNVEV (reference sequence). The CDR3 protein is CASSAGTKKEGNEQFF. The DNA of the CDR3 is TGTGCCAGCAGTGCCGGGACAAAGAAGGAAGGGAATGAGCAGTTCTTC.

This chain joins TRBV9 and TRBJ2-1, with D unclear. CDR3 size: 15 residues. Germline loops: CDR1 SGDLS, CDR2 YYNGEE. Trimming took 1 base from V and 2 from J, leaving 10 bases between them. The CDR3 loop reads CASSVFLDPYNEQFF. The CDR3 nucleotides are TGTGCCAGCAGCGTATTTCTAGATCCCTACAATGAGCAGTTCTTC.

The chain has TRBV15 and TRBJ1-1; 10 bases are a match to TRBD1. With V trimmed by 8 bases and J by 6 bases, 3 bases remained unmatched. Germline V gene data show CDR1 as LNHNV and CDR2 as YYDKDF (reference sequence). CDR3 size: 12 residues. CDR3 sequence reads: CATRQGAAEAFF. The DNA for the CDR3 is TGTGCCACCCGACAGGGGGCCGCTGAAGCTTTCTTT.

This clone was picked up a small number of times. This sequence joins TRBV10-1 and TRBJ1-3; D unclear. The CDR3 runs 15 residues. V lost 6 bases and J lost 4, with 16 bases in between. Germline V lookup: CDR1 WNHNN, CDR2 SYGVQD (reference sequence). The CDR3 coding sequence is TGCGCCAGCAGGGGCTCCGTACTGTCGGGAAACACCATATATTTT. Translation: CASRGSVLSGNTIYF.

Here the CDR3 DNA reads TGTGCCAGTAGTAATGGACAGGGGAACACCGGGGAGCTGTTTTTT. It encodes CASSNGQGNTGELFF. The rearrangement links TRBV19 to TRBJ2-2, with 8 bases matching TRBD1. V lost 4 bases, J lost 1 base, and 2 bases stayed unmatched. The germline CDR1 and CDR2 sequences are LNHDA and SQIVND (reference sequence). This CDR3 is built from 15 residues.

This sequence joins TRBV5-1 and TRBJ1-2, with unresolved D. Germline lookup yields CDR1 SGHRS and CDR2 YFSETQ. V lost 0 bases and J lost 8, with 11 bases in between. CDR3 length equals 13 residues. CDR3 amino acids: CASSLARVEGYTF. The CDR3 nucleotides are TGCGCCAGCAGCTTGGCCCGCGTAGAGGGCTACACCTTC.

The rearrangement uses TRBV4-3 and TRBJ1-5; 10 nucleotides align to TRBD1. Per germline, CDR1 LGHNA and CDR2 YSLEER. J was trimmed by 7 bases and V by 4 bases; bases with no gene match: 4. The CDR3 is 14 residues long. In nucleotides, the CDR3 is TGCGCCAGCAGCCGGGACAGGGGTTTCCAGCCCCAGCATTTT. Translated, it gives CASSRDRGFQPQHF.

The genes are TRBV6-5 and TRBJ1-1; D possibly corresponds to TRBD1 (5 bases). The CDR3 loop spans 16 amino acids. V lost 2 bases and J 0 bases, leaving 13 bases between the germline ends. Germline-derived CDR1 and CDR2 are MNHEY and SVGAGI. The CDR3 sequence is CASSYHFRQMNTEAFF. For the CDR3, the DNA is TGTGCCAGCAGTTACCACTTCCGACAGATGAACACTGAAGCTTTCTTT.

The chain has TRBV5-1 and TRBJ2-1; the D is unclear. Trimming left V 1 base short and J 7 bases short, with 6 bases between. Germline CDR1 and CDR2: SGHRS and YFSETQ. The CDR3 is 12 residues long. CDR3 loop: CASSLQANEQFF. The CDR3 DNA reads TGCGCCAGCAGCTTGCAAGCAAATGAGCAGTTCTTC.

The CDR3 loop reads CASSPHPVFWSNQPQHF. CDR3 nucleotides: TGTGCCAGCAGCCCCCACCCAGTCTTTTGGAGCAATCAGCCCCAGCATTTT. This rearrangement joins TRBV5-6 to TRBJ1-5, with D uncertain. This CDR3 contains 17 residues. Trimming left V 4 bases short and J 1 base short, with 18 bases between. Germline V gene data show CDR1 as SGHDT and CDR2 as YYEEEE.

The V and J genes are TRBV27 and TRBJ1-1, with unresolved D. From germline, CDR1 is MNHEY and CDR2 SMNVEV (reference sequence). CDR3 length: 13 amino acids. Trimming stripped 5 bases from V and 4 bases from J, with 11 bases between. In nucleotides, the CDR3 is TGTGCCAGCAGTACCGACAAGGCCACTGAAGCTTTCTTT. Protein sequence: CASSTDKATEAFF.

In nucleotides, the CDR3 is TGTGCCAGCAGCTTCGGGGACAGGGGGGACTATGGCTACACCTTC. It is translated as CASSFGDRGDYGYTF. This chain links TRBV5-6 with TRBJ1-2; 11 bases match TRBD1. Germline assignment: CDR1 SGHDT and CDR2 YYEEEE. This CDR3 is built from 15 residues. The V and J ends lost 2 bases and 3 bases, in that order; junction bases with no gene match: 3.

The V call is TRBV29-1, the J call TRBJ1-1; 9 nucleotides match TRBD1. V was clipped by 7 bases and J by 4 bases; unmatched bases: 10. The CDR3 has 14 amino acids. The germline V gene has CDR1 SQVTM and CDR2 ANQGSEA. CDR3 in DNA: TGCAGCGCTGTGGGACAGGGCGGGAGCACTGAAGCTTTCTTT. Its protein is CSAVGQGGSTEAFF.

V gene TRBV4-3 combines with J gene TRBJ2-3; 11 positions agree with TRBD2. The CDR3 contains 17 residues. Germline assignment: CDR1 LGHNA and CDR2 YSLEER. V lost 1 base, J lost 2 bases, and 5 bases stayed unmatched. CDR3 in DNA: TGCGCCAGCAGCCAAGCCCCGGGACTAGCGGACACAGATACGCAGTATTTT. Translated: CASSQAPGLADTDTQYF.

This chain connects TRBV2 to TRBJ2-7, with 8 bases lining up with TRBD1. The V segment lost 6 bases and the J segment 4 bases; nucleotides outside the gene matches: 8. CDR1 is SNHLY and CDR2 is FYNNEI in the germline V gene. The CDR3 has 14 residues. CDR3 protein: CASSNGQGGYEQYF. The CDR3 bases are TGTGCCAGCAGCAACGGACAGGGTGGGTACGAGCAGTACTTC.

This clone was recorded once. The chain employs TRBV6-1 and TRBJ2-7; TRBD2 is a possible D gene (5 bases). The germline CDR1 and CDR2 sequences are MNHNS and SASEGT. CDR3 length: 15 amino acids. The V and J ends lost 4 bases and 2 bases respectively, with 15 bases between them. This CDR3 is CASSGVWTLPYEQYF. For the CDR3, the DNA is TGTGCCAGCAGTGGGGTTTGGACTTTACCCTACGAGCAGTACTTC.

The V gene is TRBV5-1, the J gene TRBJ1-1; tentative D call: TRBD1 (5 bases). The CDR3 consists of 14 residues. Germline loops: CDR1 SGHRS, CDR2 YFSETQ. V was clipped by 4 bases and J by 2 bases, with 12 bases between them. The CDR3 DNA reads TGCGCCAGCAGCCCCCAGGGATCTAACACTGAAGCTTTCTTT. It encodes CASSPQGSNTEAFF.

The gene calls are TRBV2 and TRBJ2-3, with no clear D. Between the trimmed V and J ends, which lost 3 bases and 4 bases, there was a span of 14 bases. Germline CDR1 is SNHLY and CDR2 is FYNNEI. CDR3 length: 15 residues. The CDR3 region has the DNA TGTGCCAGCAGTGAGGCCCCATTGGGCGCAGATACGCAGTATTTT. Translation gives CASSEAPLGADTQYF.

V and J are TRBV5-1 and TRBJ2-2; 9 bases fit TRBD1. The CDR3 totals 13 residues. Germline loops: CDR1 SGHRS, CDR2 YFSETQ. V was pared by 3 bases and J by 9 bases, with 3 bases of the junction left unmatched. CDR3 amino acids: CASSSQGAWELFF. The CDR3 DNA reads as TGCGCCAGCAGCTCACAGGGGGCTTGGGAGCTGTTTTTT. Full variable domain (missing parts from reference TRBV5-1 and TRBJ2-2): KAGVTQTPRYLIKTRGQQVTLSCSPISGHRSVSWYQQTPGQGLQFLFEYFSETQRNKGNFPGRFSGRQFSNSRSEMNVSTLELGDSALYLCASSSQGAWELFFGEGSRLTVL.

The chain uses TRBV6-1 and TRBJ2-3; D possibly corresponds to TRBD1 (6 bases). V was clipped by 7 bases and J by 0 bases, with 11 bases between them. This CDR3 region has 14 residues. Per the germline V gene, CDR1 is MNHNS and CDR2 is SASEGT. CDR3: CASKRDISTDTQYF. CDR3 nucleotides: TGTGCCAGCAAACGGGACATTAGCACAGATACGCAGTATTTT.

The V gene is TRBV27, the J gene TRBJ1-1; no firm D call. There are 17 residues in the CDR3. V dropped 8 bases and J dropped 3 bases, with 25 bases sitting between them. In germline, CDR1 is MNHEY, CDR2 SMNVEV (reference sequence). The CDR3: CASHSLLGPGRDTEAFF. The CDR3, as DNA: TGTGCCAGCCATTCGCTCCTGGGCCCGGGGAGGGACACTGAAGCTTTCTTT.